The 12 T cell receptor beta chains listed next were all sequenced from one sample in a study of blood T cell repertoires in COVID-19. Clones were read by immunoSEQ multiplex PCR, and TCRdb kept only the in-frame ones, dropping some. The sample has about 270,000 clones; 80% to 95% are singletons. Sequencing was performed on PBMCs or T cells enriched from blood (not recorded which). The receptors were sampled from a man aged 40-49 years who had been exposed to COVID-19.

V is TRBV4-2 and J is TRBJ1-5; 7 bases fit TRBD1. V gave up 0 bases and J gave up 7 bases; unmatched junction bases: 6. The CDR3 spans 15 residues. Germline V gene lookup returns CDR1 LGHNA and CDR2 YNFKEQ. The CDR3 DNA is TGTGCCAGCAGCCAAGACGGGACAGTTGGGCAGCCCCAGCATTTT. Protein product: CASSQDGTVGQPQHF.

The CDR3 loop is CASSELAGGIKRTGELFF. DNA for the CDR3: TGTGCCAGCAGTGAACTAGCGGGAGGGATTAAGAGAACCGGGGAGCTGTTTTTT. The J gene is TRBJ2-2, the V gene TRBV6-1, with 12 bases lining up with TRBD2. V was clipped by 2 bases and J by 5 bases; unmatched bases: 9. CDR1 is MNHNS and CDR2 is SASEGT in the germline V gene. This CDR3 has 18 residues.

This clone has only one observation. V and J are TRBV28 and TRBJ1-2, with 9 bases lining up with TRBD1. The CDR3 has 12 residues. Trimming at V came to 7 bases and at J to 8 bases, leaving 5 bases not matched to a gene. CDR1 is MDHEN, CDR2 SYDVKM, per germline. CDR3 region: CASNTGGLGYTF. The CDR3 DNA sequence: TGTGCCAGCAACACAGGGGGCTTGGGCTACACCTTC.

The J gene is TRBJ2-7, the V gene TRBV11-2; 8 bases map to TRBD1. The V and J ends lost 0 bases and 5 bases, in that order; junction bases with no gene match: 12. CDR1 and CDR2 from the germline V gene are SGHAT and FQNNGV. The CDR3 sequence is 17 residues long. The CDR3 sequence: CASSLDRIQGQVDEQYF. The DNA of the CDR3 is TGTGCCAGCAGCTTAGATAGGATACAGGGACAGGTGGACGAGCAGTACTTC.

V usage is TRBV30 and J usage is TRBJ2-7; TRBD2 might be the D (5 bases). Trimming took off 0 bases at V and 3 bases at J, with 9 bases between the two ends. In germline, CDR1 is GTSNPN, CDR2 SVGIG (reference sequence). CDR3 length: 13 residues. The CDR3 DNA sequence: TGTGCCTGGAGTGTAAACGGGGTCTACGAGCAGTACTTC. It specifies CAWSVNGVYEQYF.

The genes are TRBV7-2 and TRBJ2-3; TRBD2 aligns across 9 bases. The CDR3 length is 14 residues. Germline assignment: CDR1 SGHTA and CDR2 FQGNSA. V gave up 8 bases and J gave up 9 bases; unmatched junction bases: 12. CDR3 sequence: CASEYSGSTYTQYF. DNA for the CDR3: TGTGCCAGCGAGTATAGCGGGAGTACGTACACGCAGTATTTT.

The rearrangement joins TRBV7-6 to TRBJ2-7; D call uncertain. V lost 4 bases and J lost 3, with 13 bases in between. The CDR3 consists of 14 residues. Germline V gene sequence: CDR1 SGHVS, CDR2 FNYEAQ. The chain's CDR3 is CASSSVSRSYEQYF. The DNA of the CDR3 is TGTGCCAGCAGCTCCGTTAGCCGAAGCTACGAGCAGTACTTC.

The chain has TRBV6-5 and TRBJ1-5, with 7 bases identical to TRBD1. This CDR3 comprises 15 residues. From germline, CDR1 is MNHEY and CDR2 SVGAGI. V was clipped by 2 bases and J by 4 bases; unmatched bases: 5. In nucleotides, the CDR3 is TGTGCCAGCAGTTACGAAAGGGGGCATAATCAGCCCCAGCATTTT. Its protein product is CASSYERGHNQPQHF.

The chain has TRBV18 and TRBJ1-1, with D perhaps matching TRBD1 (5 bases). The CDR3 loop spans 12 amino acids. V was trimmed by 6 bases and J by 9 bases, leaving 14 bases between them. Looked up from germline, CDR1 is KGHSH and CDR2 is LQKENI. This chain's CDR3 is CASSQRGVKAFF. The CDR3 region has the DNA TGTGCCAGCTCCCAACGGGGGGTGAAAGCTTTCTTT.

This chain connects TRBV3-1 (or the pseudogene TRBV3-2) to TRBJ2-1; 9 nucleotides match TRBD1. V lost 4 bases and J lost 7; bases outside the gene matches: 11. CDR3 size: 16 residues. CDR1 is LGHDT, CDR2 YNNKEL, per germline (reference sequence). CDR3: CASSPITGGWGNEQFF. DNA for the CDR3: TGTGCCAGCAGCCCAATCACAGGGGGCTGGGGAAATGAGCAGTTCTTC.

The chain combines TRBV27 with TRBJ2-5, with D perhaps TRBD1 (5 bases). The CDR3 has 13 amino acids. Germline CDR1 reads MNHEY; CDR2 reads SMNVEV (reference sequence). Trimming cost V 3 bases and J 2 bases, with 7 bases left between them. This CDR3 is CASSLGLQETQYF. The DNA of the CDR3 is TGTGCCAGCAGTTTGGGGCTACAAGAGACCCAGTACTTC.

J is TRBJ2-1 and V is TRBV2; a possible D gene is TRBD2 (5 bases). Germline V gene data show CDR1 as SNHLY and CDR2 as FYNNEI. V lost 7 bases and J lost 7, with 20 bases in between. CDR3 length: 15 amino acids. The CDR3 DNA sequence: TGTGCCAGCAAAGTGGTGGGAGCTGCCAGAAATGAGCAGTTCTTC. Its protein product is CASKVVGAARNEQFF.